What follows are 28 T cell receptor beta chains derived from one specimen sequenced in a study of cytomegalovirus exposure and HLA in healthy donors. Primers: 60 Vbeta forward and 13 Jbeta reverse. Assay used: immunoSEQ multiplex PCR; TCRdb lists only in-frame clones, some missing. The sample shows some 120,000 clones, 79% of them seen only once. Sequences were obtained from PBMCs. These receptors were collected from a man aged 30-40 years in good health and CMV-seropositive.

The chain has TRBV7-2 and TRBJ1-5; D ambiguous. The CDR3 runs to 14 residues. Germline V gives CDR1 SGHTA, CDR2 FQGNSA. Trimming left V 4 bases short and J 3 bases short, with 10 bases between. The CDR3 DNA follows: TGTGCCAGCAGCTCACACCTGTTCAATCAGCCCCAGCATTTT. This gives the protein CASSSHLFNQPQHF.

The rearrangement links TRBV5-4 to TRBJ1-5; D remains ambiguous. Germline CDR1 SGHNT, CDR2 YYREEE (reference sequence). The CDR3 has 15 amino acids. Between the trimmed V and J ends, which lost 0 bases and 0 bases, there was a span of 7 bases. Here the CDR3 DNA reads TGTGCCAGCAGCTTGGGTGGCGGTAGCAATCAGCCCCAGCATTTT. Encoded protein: CASSLGGGSNQPQHF.

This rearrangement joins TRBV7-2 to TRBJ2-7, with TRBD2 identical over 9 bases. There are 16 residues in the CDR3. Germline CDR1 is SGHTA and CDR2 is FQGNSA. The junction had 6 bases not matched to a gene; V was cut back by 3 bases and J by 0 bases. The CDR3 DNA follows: TGTGCCAGCAGCTTTTCTAGCGGGACCGGCTCCTACGAGCAGTACTTC. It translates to CASSFSSGTGSYEQYF.

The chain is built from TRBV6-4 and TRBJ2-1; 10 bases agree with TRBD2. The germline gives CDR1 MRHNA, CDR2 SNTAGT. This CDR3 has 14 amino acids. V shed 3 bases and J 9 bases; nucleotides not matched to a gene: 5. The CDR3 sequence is CASSEAGGPGEQFF. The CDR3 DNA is TGTGCCAGCAGTGAAGCGGGGGGGCCCGGTGAGCAGTTCTTC.

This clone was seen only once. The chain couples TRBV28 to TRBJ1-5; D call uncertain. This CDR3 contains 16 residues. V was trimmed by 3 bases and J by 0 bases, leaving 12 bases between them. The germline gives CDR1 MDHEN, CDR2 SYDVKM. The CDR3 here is CASSLAGTYSNQPQHF. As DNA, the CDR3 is TGTGCCAGCAGTTTGGCAGGCACCTATAGCAATCAGCCCCAGCATTTT.

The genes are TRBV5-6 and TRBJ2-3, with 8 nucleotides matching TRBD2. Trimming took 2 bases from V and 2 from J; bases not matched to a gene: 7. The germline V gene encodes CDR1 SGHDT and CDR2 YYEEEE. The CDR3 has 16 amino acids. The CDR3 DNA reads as TGTGCCAGCAGCTTTTTCCGTAGCGGGAACACAGATACGCAGTATTTT. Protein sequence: CASSFFRSGNTDTQYF.

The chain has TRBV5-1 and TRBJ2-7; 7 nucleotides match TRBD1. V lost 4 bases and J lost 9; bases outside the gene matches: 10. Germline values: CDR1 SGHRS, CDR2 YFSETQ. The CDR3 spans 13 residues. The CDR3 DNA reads TGCGCCAGCAGCCTGATGGACAGGCCTACGCAGTACTTC. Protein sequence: CASSLMDRPTQYF.

CDR3 sequence reads: CASTPRGEGGLGEQFF. The CDR3 bases are TGTGCCAGCACCCCGCGGGGGGAGGGAGGGCTGGGTGAGCAGTTCTTC. The chain employs TRBV2 and TRBJ2-1, with TRBD2 identical over 8 bases. This CDR3 comprises 16 residues. V lost 7 bases and J lost 9; bases outside the gene matches: 17. The germline CDR1 and CDR2 sequences are SNHLY and FYNNEI.

The CDR3 sequence is CSASLGNTIYF. The CDR3 DNA reads as TGCAGTGCTAGTTTAGGAAACACCATATATTTT. The chain joins TRBV20-1 to TRBJ1-3, with unresolved D. The CDR3 contains 11 residues. Per germline, CDR1 DFQATT and CDR2 SNEGSKA (reference sequence). Trimming took 3 bases from V and 4 from J, leaving 4 bases between them.

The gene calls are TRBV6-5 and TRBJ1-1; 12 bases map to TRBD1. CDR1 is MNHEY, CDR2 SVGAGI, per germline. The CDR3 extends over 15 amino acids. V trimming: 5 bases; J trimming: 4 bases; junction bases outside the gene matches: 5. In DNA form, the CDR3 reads TGTGCCAGCAGTAGGGACAGGGGGCCGGGCACTGAAGCTTTCTTT. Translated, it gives CASSRDRGPGTEAFF.

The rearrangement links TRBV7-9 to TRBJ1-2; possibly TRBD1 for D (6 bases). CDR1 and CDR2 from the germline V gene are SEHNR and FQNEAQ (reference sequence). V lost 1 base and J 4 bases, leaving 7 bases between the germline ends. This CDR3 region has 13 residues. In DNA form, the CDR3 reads TGTGCCAGCAGCTTAGGACAGGTCTATGGCTACACCTTC. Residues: CASSLGQVYGYTF.

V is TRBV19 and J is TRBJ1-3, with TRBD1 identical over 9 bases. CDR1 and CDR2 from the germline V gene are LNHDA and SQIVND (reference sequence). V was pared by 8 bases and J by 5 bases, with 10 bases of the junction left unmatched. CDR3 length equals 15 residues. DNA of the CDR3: TGTGCCAGTCGGGACAGGGCAAACGAACGAAACACCATATATTTT. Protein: CASRDRANERNTIYF.

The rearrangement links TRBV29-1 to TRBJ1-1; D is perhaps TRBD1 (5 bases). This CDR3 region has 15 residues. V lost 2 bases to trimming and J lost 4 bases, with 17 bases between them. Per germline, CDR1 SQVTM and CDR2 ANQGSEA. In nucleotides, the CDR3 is TGCAGCGTTGAACTTCAGGGACTACGGGTCACTGAAGCTTTCTTT. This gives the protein CSVELQGLRVTEAFF.

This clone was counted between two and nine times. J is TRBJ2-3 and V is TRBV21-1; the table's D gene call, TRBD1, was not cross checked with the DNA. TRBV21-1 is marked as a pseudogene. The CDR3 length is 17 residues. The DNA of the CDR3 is TGTGCCAGCAGTCAAACCAGGACAGGGCTCGGTACAGATACGCAGTATTTT. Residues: CASSQTRTGLGTDTQYF.

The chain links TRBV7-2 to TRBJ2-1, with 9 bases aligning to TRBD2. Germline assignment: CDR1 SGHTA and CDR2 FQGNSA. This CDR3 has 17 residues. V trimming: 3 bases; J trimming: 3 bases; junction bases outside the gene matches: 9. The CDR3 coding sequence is TGTGCCAGCAGCTTTCAGGTCGCAGCGGGGGGCTACAATGAGCAGTTCTTC. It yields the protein CASSFQVAAGGYNEQFF.

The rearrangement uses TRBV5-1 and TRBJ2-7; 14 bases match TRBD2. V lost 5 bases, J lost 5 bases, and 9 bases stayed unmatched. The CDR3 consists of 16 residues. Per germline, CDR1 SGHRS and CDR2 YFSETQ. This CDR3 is CASSPGTSGSSHEQYF. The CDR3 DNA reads TGCGCCAGCAGTCCTGGGACTAGCGGGAGTTCCCACGAGCAGTACTTC.

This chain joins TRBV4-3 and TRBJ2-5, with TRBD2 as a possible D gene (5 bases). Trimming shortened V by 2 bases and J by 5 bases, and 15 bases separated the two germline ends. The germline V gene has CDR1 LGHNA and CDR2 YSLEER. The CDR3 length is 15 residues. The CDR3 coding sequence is TGCGCCAGCAGCCAATACTACCGGAGAGGGGAGACCCAGTACTTC. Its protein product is CASSQYYRRGETQYF.

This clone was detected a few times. The CDR3 coding sequence is TGTGCCAGCAGCCTCCGGGGGGTAAACTATGGCTACACCTTC. Translated, it gives CASSLRGVNYGYTF. The chain is built from TRBV6-1 and TRBJ1-2, with a possible D match to TRBD1 (5 bases). Trimming took 6 bases from V and 2 from J, leaving 13 bases between them. Germline CDR1 MNHNS, CDR2 SASEGT. CDR3 length equals 14 residues.

The CDR3, as DNA: TGTGCCAGCAGCGGGACGGGGTTCTCCTACGAGCAGTACTTC. Protein sequence: CASSGTGFSYEQYF. The V and J genes are TRBV9 and TRBJ2-5, with D tentatively TRBD2 (5 bases). The J call may be faulty, since TRBJ2-7 better matches the DNA end. Germline values: CDR1 SGDLS, CDR2 YYNGEE. The CDR3 length is 14 residues.

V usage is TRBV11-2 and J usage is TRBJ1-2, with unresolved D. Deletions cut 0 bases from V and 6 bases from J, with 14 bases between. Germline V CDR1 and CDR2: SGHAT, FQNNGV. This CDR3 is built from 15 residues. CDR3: CASSLDREGMHGYTF. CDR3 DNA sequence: TGTGCCAGCAGCTTAGATCGGGAAGGGATGCATGGCTACACCTTC.

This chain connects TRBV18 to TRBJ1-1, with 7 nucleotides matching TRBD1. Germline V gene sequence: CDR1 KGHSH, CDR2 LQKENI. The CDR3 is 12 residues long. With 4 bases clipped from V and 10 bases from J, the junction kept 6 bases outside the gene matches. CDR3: CASSLDRERAFF. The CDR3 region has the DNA TGTGCCAGCTCACTTGACAGGGAGAGAGCTTTCTTT.

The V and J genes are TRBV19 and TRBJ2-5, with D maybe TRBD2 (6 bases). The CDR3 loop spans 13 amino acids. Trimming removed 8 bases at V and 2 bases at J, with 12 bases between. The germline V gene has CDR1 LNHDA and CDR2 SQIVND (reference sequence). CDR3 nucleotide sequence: TGTGCCAGTGGGGGGATGGGGCAAGAGACCCAGTACTTC. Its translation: CASGGMGQETQYF.

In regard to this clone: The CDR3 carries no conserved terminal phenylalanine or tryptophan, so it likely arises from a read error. CDR3: CASSPEITDTQYL. CDR3 in DNA: TGTGCCAGCAGCCCTGAGATCACAGATACGCAGTATCTT. The chain joins TRBV7-8 to TRBJ2-3; D unclear. Trimming removed 5 bases from V and 2 bases from J, with 8 bases in between. The length of the CDR3 is 13 residues. From germline, CDR1 is SGHVS and CDR2 FQNEAQ.

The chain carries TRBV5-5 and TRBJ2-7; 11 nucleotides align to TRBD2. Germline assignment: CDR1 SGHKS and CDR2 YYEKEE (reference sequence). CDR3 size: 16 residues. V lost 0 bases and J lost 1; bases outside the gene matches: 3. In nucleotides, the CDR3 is TGTGCCAGCAGCTTGGTAGCGGGAGGGGTTTCCTACGAGCAGTACTTC. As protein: CASSLVAGGVSYEQYF.

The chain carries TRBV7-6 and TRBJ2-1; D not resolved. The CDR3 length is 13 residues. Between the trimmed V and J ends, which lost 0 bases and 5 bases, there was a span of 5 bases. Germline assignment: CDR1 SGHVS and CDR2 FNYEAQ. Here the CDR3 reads CASSLALNNEQFF. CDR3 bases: TGTGCCAGCAGCTTAGCTTTAAACAATGAGCAGTTCTTC.

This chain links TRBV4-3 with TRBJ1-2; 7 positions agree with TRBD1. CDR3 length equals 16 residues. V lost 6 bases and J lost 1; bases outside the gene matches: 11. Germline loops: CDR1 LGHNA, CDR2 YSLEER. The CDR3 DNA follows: TGCGCCAGCAGTCCAGGGACAGCGAAGTTTAACTATGGCTACACCTTC. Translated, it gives CASSPGTAKFNYGYTF.

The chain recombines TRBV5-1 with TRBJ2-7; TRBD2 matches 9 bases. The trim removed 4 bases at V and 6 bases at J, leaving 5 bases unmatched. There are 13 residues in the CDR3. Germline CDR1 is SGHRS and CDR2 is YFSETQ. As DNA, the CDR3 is TGCGCCAGCAGCATAGGACTAGCGAGCGAGCAGTACTTC. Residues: CASSIGLASEQYF.

This chain's CDR3 is CAWSVLGGSTEAFF. In DNA form, the CDR3 reads TGTGCCTGGAGTGTACTGGGAGGGTCCACTGAAGCTTTCTTT. The rearrangement links TRBV30 to TRBJ1-1; D is uncertain. This CDR3 contains 14 residues. V shed 0 bases and J shed 4 bases, with 12 bases lying between them. The germline V gene encodes CDR1 GTSNPN and CDR2 SVGIG (reference sequence).